The 21 T cell receptor beta chains presented below share a single source sample, sequenced in a study of cytomegalovirus exposure and HLA in healthy donors. 13 Jbeta primers and 60 Vbeta primers were used for the PCR. This table comes from immunoSEQ multiplex PCR, and its TCRdb copy is limited to in-frame clones, with some not included. This table holds 56,000 or so clones. Sequencing was carried out using PBMCs. The receptors shown here come from a man aged 35-49 years in good health and CMV-seropositive.

The rearrangement links TRBV7-3 to TRBJ2-1; TRBD2 aligns across 12 bases. This CDR3 spans 16 amino acids. V lost 3 bases to trimming and J lost 7 bases; unmatched junction nucleotides: 7. Germline loops: CDR1 SGHTA, CDR2 FQGTGA. CDR3 protein: CASSFQGLAGENEQFF. In nucleotides, the CDR3 is TGTGCCAGCAGCTTCCAGGGACTAGCGGGCGAGAATGAGCAGTTCTTC.

The rearrangement joins TRBV28 to TRBJ2-7, with TRBD2 identical over 7 bases. Unmatched junction bases numbered 12, after V lost 0 bases and J lost 7 bases. This CDR3 has 16 residues. Germline V CDR1 and CDR2: MDHEN, SYDVKM. The CDR3 DNA follows: TGTGCCAGCAGTTTATGGGGCGGACTAGACGGAGAAGAGCAGTACTTC. Amino acid sequence: CASSLWGGLDGEEQYF.

V is TRBV11-3 and J is TRBJ1-6; 8 nucleotides agree with TRBD1. CDR3 size: 18 residues. Germline V gives CDR1 SGHNT, CDR2 YENEEA. Germline trimming cut 4 bases from V and 10 bases from J; bases unmatched to any gene: 18. The DNA of the CDR3 is TGTGCCAGCAGCTATATTAGGGGGAAGACAGGGGTAGCATCACCCCTCCACTTT. Its protein is CASSYIRGKTGVASPLHF.

J is TRBJ2-5 and V is TRBV4-1; 7 bases agree with TRBD1. The CDR3 totals 15 residues. The trim removed 2 bases at V and 5 bases at J, leaving 8 bases unmatched. Germline CDR1 and CDR2: MGHRA and YSYEKL. DNA for the CDR3: TGCGCCAGCAGCCAAAACGCGGCAGGGGGTGAGACCCAGTACTTC. Encoded protein: CASSQNAAGGETQYF.

The chain employs TRBV10-3 and TRBJ2-7; a possible D gene is TRBD1 (5 bases). The CDR3 sequence is 14 residues long. Per the germline V gene, CDR1 is ENHRY and CDR2 is SYGVKD. With 6 bases removed from V and 0 bases from J, the gap between germline ends came to 12 bases. This CDR3 is CAIRQAGNSYEQYF. The CDR3 DNA is TGTGCCATCAGGCAGGCAGGGAACTCCTACGAGCAGTACTTC.

The rearrangement links TRBV10-3 to TRBJ1-2; 11 nucleotides align to TRBD1. Germline CDR1 is ENHRY and CDR2 is SYGVKD. The CDR3 is 15 amino acids. V lost 3 bases to trimming and J lost 8 bases; unmatched junction nucleotides: 8. This chain's CDR3 is CAISEPGTGGGGYTF. The CDR3 DNA reads as TGTGCCATCAGTGAACCTGGGACAGGGGGAGGCGGCTACACCTTC.

The J gene is TRBJ2-6, the V gene TRBV9; unclear D gene. V lost 0 bases to trimming and J lost 0 bases, with 4 bases between them. Germline V gene data show CDR1 as SGDLS and CDR2 as YYNGEE. The CDR3 is 15 residues long. CDR3 coding DNA: TGTGCCAGCAGCGTAGGGAGCTCTGGGGCCAACGTCCTGACTTTC. It is translated as CASSVGSSGANVLTF.

V usage is TRBV14 and J usage is TRBJ2-7, with D possibly being TRBD2 (6 bases). Deletions cut 1 base from V and 6 bases from J, with 16 bases between. This CDR3 is built from 15 residues. Germline V gene data show CDR1 as SGHDN and CDR2 as FVKESK. The CDR3 loop is CASSQGSGGFREQYF. CDR3 bases: TGTGCCAGCAGCCAAGGCAGTGGGGGGTTCCGCGAGCAGTACTTC.

CDR3 sequence (DNA): TGTGCCAGCAGCGTAGTCGGGTCAGATACGCAGTATTTT. Translating gives CASSVVGSDTQYF. This chain joins TRBV9 and TRBJ2-3, with no clear D. CDR1 SGDLS and CDR2 YYNGEE come from the germline V gene. The CDR3 runs 13 residues. V lost 0 bases, J lost 4 bases, and 6 bases lay in between.

The chain links TRBV9 to TRBJ2-1; 7 bases agree with TRBD2. V dropped 4 bases and J dropped 8; count of bases not matched to a gene: 15. The CDR3 sequence is 16 residues long. From germline, CDR1 is SGDLS and CDR2 YYNGEE. CDR3 bases: TGTGCCAGCAGCCCTCGGAGCGGGGTTATAATTGATGAGCAGTTCTTC. As protein: CASSPRSGVIIDEQFF.

V gene TRBV25-1 combines with J gene TRBJ2-2; 9 bases are a match to TRBD1. The CDR3 sequence is 15 residues long. V trimming: 4 bases; J trimming: 4 bases; junction bases outside the gene matches: 4. From germline, CDR1 is MGHDK and CDR2 SYGVNS. The CDR3 loop is CASSADRGLTGELFF. DNA for the CDR3: TGTGCCAGCAGTGCGGACAGGGGTCTCACCGGGGAGCTGTTTTTT.

The J gene is TRBJ2-4, the V gene TRBV30, with 12 nucleotides matching TRBD2. With V trimmed by 2 bases and J by 2 bases, 19 bases remained unmatched. The CDR3 sequence is 21 residues long. The germline V gene encodes CDR1 GTSNPN and CDR2 SVGIG (reference sequence). CDR3 coding DNA: TGTGCCTGGAGTTTAGGGGATGGACTAGCGGGAAGGAGGCGATCCAAAAACATTCAGTACTTC. Protein: CAWSLGDGLAGRRRSKNIQYF.

This chain uses TRBV6-5 with TRBJ1-2; a possible D gene is TRBD1 (6 bases). This CDR3 contains 15 residues. The V end was cut by 6 bases, the J end by 4 bases, with 18 bases between. Looked up from germline, CDR1 is MNHEY and CDR2 is SVGAGI. Written as DNA, the CDR3 is TGTGCCAGCAGCTATCAGGCGACAGGAGTCTATGGCTACACCTTC. Translating gives CASSYQATGVYGYTF.

The chain links TRBV5-1 to TRBJ2-5; weak D call: TRBD1 (7 bases). V was shortened by 0 bases and J by 1 base, with 13 bases between the two germline ends. The CDR3 runs to 16 residues. CDR1 and CDR2 from the germline V gene are SGHRS and YFSETQ. The CDR3 DNA reads TGCGCCAGCAGCTTGGTGTCAGGGGGAGGCCAAGAGACCCAGTACTTC. This gives the protein CASSLVSGGGQETQYF.

The chain uses TRBV6-5 and TRBJ1-3; 7 positions match TRBD1. The V segment lost 5 bases and the J segment 0 bases; nucleotides outside the gene matches: 4. The CDR3 loop spans 15 amino acids. From germline, CDR1 is MNHEY and CDR2 SVGAGI. In DNA, the CDR3 is TGTGCCAGCAGTATGGACAGGAGCTCTGGAAACACCATATATTTT. Amino acid sequence: CASSMDRSSGNTIYF.

The chain combines TRBV6-1 with TRBJ2-1, with 11 bases aligning to TRBD2. CDR1 and CDR2 (germline): MNHNS, SASEGT. The J segment lost 3 bases and the V segment lost 4 bases, leaving 2 bases of the junction unmatched. The CDR3 has 15 residues. The CDR3 spells CASSVLAGDYNEQFF. CDR3 nucleotide sequence: TGTGCCAGCAGTGTACTAGCGGGAGACTACAATGAGCAGTTCTTC.

V usage is TRBV18 and J usage is TRBJ1-2, with a tentative D call TRBD1 (5 bases). There are 15 residues in the CDR3. V was cut by 4 bases and J by 0 bases, with 12 bases left in between. CDR1 is KGHSH and CDR2 is LQKENI in the germline V gene. CDR3 coding DNA: TGTGCCAGCTCACAGGACATCCCAGCTAACTATGGCTACACCTTC. Translated, it gives CASSQDIPANYGYTF.

The chain is built from TRBV19 and TRBJ1-5; TRBD1 is a possible D gene (6 bases). This CDR3 comprises 16 residues. Trimming took off 7 bases at V and 7 bases at J, with 23 bases between the two ends. Germline CDR1 LNHDA, CDR2 SQIVND (reference sequence). The CDR3 bases are TGTGCCAGTAACCATATAAGAGCAGGGGAGGGGCAGCCCCAGCATTTT. It translates to CASNHIRAGEGQPQHF. The full variable domain, rest sourced from reference TRBV19 and TRBJ1-5, is DGGITQSPKYLFRKEGQNVTLSCEQNLNHDAMYWYRQDPGQGLRLIYYSQIVNDFQKGDIAEGYSVSREKKESFPLTVTSAQKNPTAFYLCASNHIRAGEGQPQHFGDGTRLSIL.

The chain couples TRBV5-1 to TRBJ1-5, with 8 bases identical to TRBD1. Germline CDR1 reads SGHRS; CDR2 reads YFSETQ. The length of the CDR3 is 15 residues. The V and J ends lost 1 base and 4 bases, in that order; junction bases with no gene match: 4. CDR3 amino acids: CASSLTTGVNQPQHF. CDR3 DNA: TGCGCCAGCAGCTTGACGACAGGGGTTAATCAGCCCCAGCATTTT.

The rearrangement uses TRBV10-1 and TRBJ2-5, with 8 nucleotides matching TRBD2. CDR1 is WNHNN, CDR2 SYGVQD, per germline (reference sequence). The V segment lost 3 bases and the J segment 4 bases; nucleotides outside the gene matches: 4. The CDR3 is made up of 14 amino acids. The CDR3 DNA sequence: TGCGCCAGCAGTGACCGGGAGGGCGGAGAGACCCAGTACTTC. Protein product: CASSDREGGETQYF.

The chain couples TRBV14 to TRBJ2-7; possibly TRBD2 for D (6 bases). This CDR3 contains 12 residues. Germline CDR1 SGHDN, CDR2 FVKESK. V was pared by 1 base and J by 11 bases, with 12 bases between. The DNA of the CDR3 is TGTGCCAGCAGCCAAGTTTCAGGGAGGAAGTACTTC. Translated: CASSQVSGRKYF.